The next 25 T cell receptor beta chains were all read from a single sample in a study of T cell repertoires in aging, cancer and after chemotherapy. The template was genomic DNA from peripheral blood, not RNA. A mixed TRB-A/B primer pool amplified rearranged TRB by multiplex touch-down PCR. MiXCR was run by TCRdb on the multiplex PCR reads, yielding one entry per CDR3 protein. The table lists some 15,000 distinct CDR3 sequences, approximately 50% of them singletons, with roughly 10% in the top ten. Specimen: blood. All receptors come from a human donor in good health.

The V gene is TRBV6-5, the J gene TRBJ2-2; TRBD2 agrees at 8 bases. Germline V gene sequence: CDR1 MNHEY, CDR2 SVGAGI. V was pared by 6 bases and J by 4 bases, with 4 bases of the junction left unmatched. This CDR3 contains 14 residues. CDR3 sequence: CASSTGGGTGELFF. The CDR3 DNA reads TGTGCCAGCAGCACGGGAGGGGGCACCGGGGAGCTGTTTTTT.

CDR3 nucleotides: TGTGCCAGCATCGCGGGCGGGACAGTAAACATTCAGTACTTC. This gives the protein CASIAGGTVNIQYF. The chain is built from TRBV6-5 and TRBJ2-4; D is perhaps TRBD1 (7 bases). Trimming removed 7 bases at V and 6 bases at J, with 16 bases between. The CDR3 totals 14 residues. Germline values: CDR1 MNHEY, CDR2 SVGAGI.

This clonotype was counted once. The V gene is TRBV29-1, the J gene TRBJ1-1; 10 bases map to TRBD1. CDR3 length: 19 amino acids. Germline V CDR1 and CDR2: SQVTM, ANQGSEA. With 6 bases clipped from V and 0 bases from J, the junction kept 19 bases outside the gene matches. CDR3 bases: TGCAGCGTCATAAGGGGAACCGGGACAGGGGTCCGAATGAACACTGAAGCTTTCTTT. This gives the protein CSVIRGTGTGVRMNTEAFF.

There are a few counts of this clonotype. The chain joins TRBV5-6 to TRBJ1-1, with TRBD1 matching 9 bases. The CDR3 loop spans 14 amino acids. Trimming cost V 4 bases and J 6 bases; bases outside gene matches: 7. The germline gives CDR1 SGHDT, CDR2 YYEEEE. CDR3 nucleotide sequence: TGTGCCAGCAGCCTCCGGGACAGGGTGCCTGAAGCTTTCTTT. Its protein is CASSLRDRVPEAFF.

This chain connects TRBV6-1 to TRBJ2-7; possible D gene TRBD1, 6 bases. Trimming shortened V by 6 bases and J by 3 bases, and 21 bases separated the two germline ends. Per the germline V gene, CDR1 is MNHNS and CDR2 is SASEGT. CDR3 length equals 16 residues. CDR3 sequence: CASSDPPWTELYEQYF. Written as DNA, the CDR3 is TGTGCCAGCAGCGATCCTCCATGGACAGAACTCTACGAGCAGTACTTC.

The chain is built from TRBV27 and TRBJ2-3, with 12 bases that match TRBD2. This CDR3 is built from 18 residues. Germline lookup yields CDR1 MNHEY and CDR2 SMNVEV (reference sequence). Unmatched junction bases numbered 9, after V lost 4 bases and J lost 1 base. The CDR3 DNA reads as TGTGCCAGCAGTTACAGACTAGCGGGAGCTGGAGGCACAGATACGCAGTATTTT. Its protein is CASSYRLAGAGGTDTQYF.

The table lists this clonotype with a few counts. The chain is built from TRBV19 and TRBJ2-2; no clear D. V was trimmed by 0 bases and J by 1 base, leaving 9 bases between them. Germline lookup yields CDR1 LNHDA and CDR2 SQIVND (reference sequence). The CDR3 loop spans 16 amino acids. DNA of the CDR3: TGTGCCAGTAGTATAGATCTTAGACTGAACACCGGGGAGCTGTTTTTT. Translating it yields CASSIDLRLNTGELFF.

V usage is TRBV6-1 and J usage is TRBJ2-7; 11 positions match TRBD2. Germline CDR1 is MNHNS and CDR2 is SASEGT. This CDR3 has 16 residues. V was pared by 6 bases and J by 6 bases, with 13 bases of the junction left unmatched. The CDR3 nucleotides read TGTGCCAGCAGCGCGGGGACTAGCGGTACCTCTTTCGAGCAGTACTTC. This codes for CASSAGTSGTSFEQYF.

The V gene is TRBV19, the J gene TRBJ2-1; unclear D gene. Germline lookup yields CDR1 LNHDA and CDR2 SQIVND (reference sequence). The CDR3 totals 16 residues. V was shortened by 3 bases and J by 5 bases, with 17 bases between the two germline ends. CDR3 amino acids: CASSIFAAGPHNEQFF. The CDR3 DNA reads TGTGCCAGTAGTATCTTCGCCGCCGGTCCGCACAATGAGCAGTTCTTC.

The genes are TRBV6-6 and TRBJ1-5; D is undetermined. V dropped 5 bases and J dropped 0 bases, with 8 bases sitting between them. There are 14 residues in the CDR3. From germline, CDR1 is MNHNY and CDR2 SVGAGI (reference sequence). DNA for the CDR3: TGTGCCAGCAGTGCAAGTTATAGCAATCAGCCCCAGCATTTT. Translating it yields CASSASYSNQPQHF.

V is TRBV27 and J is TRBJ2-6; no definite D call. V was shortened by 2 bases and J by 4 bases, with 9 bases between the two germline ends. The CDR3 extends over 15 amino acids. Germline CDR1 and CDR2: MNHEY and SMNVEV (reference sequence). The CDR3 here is CASSLRTPGANVLTF. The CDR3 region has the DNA TGTGCCAGCAGTTTAAGGACCCCAGGGGCCAACGTCCTGACTTTC.

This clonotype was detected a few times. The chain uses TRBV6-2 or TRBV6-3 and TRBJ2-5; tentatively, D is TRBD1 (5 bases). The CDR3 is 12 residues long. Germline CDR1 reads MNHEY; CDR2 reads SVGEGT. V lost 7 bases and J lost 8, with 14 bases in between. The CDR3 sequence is CASTSKRTTQYF. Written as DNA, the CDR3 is TGTGCCAGCACCTCGAAAAGGACAACCCAGTACTTC.

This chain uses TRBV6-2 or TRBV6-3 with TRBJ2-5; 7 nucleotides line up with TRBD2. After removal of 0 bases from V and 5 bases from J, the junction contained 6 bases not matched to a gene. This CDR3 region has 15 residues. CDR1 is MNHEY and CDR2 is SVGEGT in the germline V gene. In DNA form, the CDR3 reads TGTGCCAGCAGTTACTCGCGGGGGTCTAATGAGACCCAGTACTTC. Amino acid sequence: CASSYSRGSNETQYF.

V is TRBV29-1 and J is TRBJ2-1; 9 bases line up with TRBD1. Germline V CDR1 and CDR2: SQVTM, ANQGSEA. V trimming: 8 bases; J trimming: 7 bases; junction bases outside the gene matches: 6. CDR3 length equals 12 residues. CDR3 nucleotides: TGCAGCATACAGGGGGCAGGTAATGAGCAGTTCTTC. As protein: CSIQGAGNEQFF.

CDR3 in DNA: TGTGCCAGCAGTTACAATCCAGGGGACGAGCAGTACTTC. It translates to CASSYNPGDEQYF. This rearrangement joins TRBV6-6 to TRBJ2-7, with D possibly matching TRBD1 (6 bases). The V gene lost 2 bases and the J gene lost 5 bases, with 10 bases spanning the gap. This CDR3 contains 13 residues. Germline CDR1 and CDR2: MNHNY and SVGAGI (reference sequence).

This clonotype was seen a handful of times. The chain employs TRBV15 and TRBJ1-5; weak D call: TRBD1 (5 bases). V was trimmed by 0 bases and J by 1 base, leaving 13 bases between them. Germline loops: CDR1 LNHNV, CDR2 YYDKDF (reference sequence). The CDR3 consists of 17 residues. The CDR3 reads CATSRDLGGTSNQPQHF. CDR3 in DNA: TGTGCCACCAGCAGAGATCTGGGGGGGACGAGCAATCAGCCCCAGCATTTT.

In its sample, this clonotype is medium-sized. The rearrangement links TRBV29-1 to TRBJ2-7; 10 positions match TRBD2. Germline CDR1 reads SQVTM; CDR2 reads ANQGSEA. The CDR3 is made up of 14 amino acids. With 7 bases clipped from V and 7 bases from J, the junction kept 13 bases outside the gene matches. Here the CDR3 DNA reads TGCAGCGCTGAGGAAGCGGGAGGGCCTAGTGAGCAGTACTTC. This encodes CSAEEAGGPSEQYF.

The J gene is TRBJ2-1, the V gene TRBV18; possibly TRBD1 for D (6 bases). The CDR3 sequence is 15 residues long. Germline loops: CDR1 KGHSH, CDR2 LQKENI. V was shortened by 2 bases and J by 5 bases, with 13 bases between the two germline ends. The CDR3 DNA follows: TGTGCCAGCTCACCAGCAGGGGTCCAAAACAATGAGCAGTTCTTC. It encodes CASSPAGVQNNEQFF.

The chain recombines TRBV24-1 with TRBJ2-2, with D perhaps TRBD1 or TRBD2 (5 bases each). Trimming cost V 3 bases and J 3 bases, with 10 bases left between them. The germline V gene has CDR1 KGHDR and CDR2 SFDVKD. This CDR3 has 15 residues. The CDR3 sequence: CATSDPGRDTGELFF. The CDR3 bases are TGTGCCACCAGTGATCCGGGACGGGACACCGGGGAGCTGTTTTTT.

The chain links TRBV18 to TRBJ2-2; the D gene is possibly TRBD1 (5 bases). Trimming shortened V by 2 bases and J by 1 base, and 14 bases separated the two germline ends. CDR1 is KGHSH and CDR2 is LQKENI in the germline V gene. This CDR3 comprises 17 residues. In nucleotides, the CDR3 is TGTGCCAGCTCACCAGTCAGGGATGGAGTGAACACCGGGGAGCTGTTTTTT. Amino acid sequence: CASSPVRDGVNTGELFF.

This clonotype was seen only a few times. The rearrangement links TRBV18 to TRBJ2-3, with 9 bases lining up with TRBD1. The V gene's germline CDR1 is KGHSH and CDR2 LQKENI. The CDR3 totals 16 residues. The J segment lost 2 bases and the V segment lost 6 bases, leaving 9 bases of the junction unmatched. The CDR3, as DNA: TGTGCCAGCTCCCTCAAAAGGGACAGGGTCACAGATACGCAGTATTTT. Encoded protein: CASSLKRDRVTDTQYF.

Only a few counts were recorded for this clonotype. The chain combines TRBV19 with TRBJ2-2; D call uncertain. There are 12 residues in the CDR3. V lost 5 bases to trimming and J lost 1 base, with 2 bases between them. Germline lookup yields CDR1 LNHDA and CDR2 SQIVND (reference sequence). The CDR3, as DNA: TGTGCCAGTAGTGTGAACACCGGGGAGCTGTTTTTT. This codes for CASSVNTGELFF.

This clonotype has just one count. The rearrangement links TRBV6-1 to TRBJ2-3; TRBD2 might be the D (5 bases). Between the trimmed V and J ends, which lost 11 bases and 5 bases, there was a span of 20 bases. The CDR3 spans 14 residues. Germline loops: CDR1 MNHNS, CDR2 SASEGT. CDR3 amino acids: CACLLEFSKDTQYF. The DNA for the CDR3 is TGTGCCTGCTTACTAGAATTCTCCAAAGATACGCAGTATTTT.

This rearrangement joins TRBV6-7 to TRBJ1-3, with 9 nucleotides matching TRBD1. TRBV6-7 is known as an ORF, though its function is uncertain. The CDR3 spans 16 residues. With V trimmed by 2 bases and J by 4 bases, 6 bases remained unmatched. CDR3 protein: CASSYPRTGAGNTIYF. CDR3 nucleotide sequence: TGTGCCAGCAGTTACCCACGGACAGGGGCCGGAAACACCATATATTTT.

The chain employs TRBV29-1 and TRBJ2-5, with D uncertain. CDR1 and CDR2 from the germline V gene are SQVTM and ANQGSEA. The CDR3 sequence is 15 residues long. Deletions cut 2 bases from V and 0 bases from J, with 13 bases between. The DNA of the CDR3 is TGCAGCGTTGAATTGGGCACAGCATACCAAGAGACCCAGTACTTC. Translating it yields CSVELGTAYQETQYF.